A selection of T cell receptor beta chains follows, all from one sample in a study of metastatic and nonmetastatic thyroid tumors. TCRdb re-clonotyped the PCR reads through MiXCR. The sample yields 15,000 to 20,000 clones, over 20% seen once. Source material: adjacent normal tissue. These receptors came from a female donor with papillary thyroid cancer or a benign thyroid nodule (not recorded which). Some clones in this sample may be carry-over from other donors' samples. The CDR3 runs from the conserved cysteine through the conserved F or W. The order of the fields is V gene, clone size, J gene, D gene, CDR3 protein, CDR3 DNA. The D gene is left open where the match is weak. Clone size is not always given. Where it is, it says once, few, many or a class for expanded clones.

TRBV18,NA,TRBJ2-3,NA,CASSPLGVPDTQYF,TGTGCCAGCTCACCATTGGGGGTGCCAGATACGCAGTATTTT
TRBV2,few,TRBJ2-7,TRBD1,CARREPGQGAYEQYF,TGTGCCAGACGGGAGCCGGGACAGGGGGCATACGAGCAGTACTTC
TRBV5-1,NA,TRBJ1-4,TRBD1,CASSLNRGKANEKLFF,TGCGCCAGCAGCTTGAACAGGGGAAAGGCTAATGAAAAACTGTTTTTT
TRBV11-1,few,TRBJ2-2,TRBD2,CASSLEAGAVRDTGELFF,TGTGCCAGCAGCTTAGAAGCGGGGGCGGTTCGGGACACCGGGGAGCTGTTTTTT
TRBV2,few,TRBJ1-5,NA,CASRSGDRDQPQHF,TGTGCCAGCAGATCCGGGGATAGAGATCAGCCCCAGCATTTT
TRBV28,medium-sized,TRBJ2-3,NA,CASSEDVKSTDTQYF,TGTGCCAGCAGTGAGGACGTCAAGAGCACAGATACGCAGTATTTT
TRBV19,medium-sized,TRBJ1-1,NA,CATYVGRTEAFF,TGTGCCACCTATGTGGGTCGCACTGAAGCTTTCTTT
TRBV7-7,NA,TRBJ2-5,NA,CASSLSGGTQETQYF,TGTGCTAGCAGCTTGTCCGGAGGTACCCAAGAGACCCAGTACTTC
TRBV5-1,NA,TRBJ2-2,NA,CASSSGKGRSGELFF,TGCGCCAGCAGCTCGGGAAAGGGTCGTTCCGGGGAGCTGTTTTTT
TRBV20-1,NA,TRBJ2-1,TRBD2,CSARRTSLAGGRVNEQFF,TGCAGTGCTAGACGGACAAGTTTAGCGGGAGGGCGGGTCAATGAGCAGTTCTTC
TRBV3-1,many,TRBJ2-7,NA,CASSLRRGSYEQYF,TGTGCCAGCAGCCTTAGAAGGGGCTCCTACGAGCAGTACTTC
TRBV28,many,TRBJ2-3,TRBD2,CASSGSLAGTHTQYF,TGTGCCAGCAGTGGGTCTTTAGCGGGGACTCATACGCAGTATTTT
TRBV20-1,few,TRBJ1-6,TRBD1,CSARARRTGSDSPLHF,TGCAGTGCTAGAGCCCGACGGACAGGGTCGGATTCACCCCTCCACTTT
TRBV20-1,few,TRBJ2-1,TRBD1,CSASGTDSYNEQFF,TGCAGTGCCTCCGGGACAGATTCCTACAATGAGCAGTTCTTC
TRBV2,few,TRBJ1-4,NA,CASSRDREKLFF,TGTGCCAGCAGTCGGGACCGCGAAAAACTGTTTTTT
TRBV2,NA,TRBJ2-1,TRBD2,CASSERLAGGFMFF,TGTGCCAGCAGTGAAAGACTAGCGGGAGGTTTTATGTTCTTC
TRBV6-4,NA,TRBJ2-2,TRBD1,CASSRSTGGTNTGELFF,TGTGCCAGCAGTCGCTCAACAGGGGGGACGAACACCGGGGAGCTGTTTTTT
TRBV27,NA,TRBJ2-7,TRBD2,CASLRGSGSLYEQYF,TGTGCCAGCCTCAGAGGTAGCGGGAGTTTATACGAGCAGTACTTC
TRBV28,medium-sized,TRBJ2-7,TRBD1,CASSSGTGFEQYF,TGTGCCAGCAGTTCGGGGACAGGGTTCGAGCAGTACTTC
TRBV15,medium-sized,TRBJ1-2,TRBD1,CATSSRGTAAYGYTF,TGTGCCACCAGCAGCCGCGGGACAGCGGCCTATGGCTACACCTTC
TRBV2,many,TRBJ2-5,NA,CASSEETQYF,TGTGCCAGCAGTGAAGAGACCCAGTACTTC
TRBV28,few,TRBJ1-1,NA,CASSSVRLNTEAFF,TGTGCCAGCAGTTCCGTCCGATTGAACACTGAAGCTTTCTTT
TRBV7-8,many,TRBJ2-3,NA,CASSFPGLDSTDTQYF,TGTGCCAGCAGCTTCCCGGGACTCGATAGCACAGATACGCAGTATTTT
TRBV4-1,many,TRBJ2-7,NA,CASSQEPLGTIYF,TGCGCCAGCAGCCAAGAGCCGCTGGGGACGATATACTTC
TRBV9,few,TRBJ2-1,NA,CASSGESTVGNEQFF,TGTGCCAGCAGCGGGGAATCCACCGTGGGCAATGAGCAGTTCTTC
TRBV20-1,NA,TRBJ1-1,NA,CSGGGQTRNTEAFF,TGCAGCGGGGGTGGGCAGACCAGGAACACTGAAGCTTTCTTT
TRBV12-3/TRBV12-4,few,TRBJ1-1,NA,CASSLALNTEAFF,TGTGCCAGCAGTTTAGCCCTGAACACTGAAGCTTTCTTT
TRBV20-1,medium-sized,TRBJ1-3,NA,CSASSAPPGNTIYF,TGCAGTGCTAGTTCGGCCCCCCCTGGAAACACCATATATTTT
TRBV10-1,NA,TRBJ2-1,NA,CASSQGTYNEQFF,TGCGCCAGCAGTCAGGGGACCTACAATGAGCAGTTCTTC
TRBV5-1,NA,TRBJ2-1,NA,CASSLDGRYNEQFF,TGCGCCAGCAGCTTGGATGGCAGGTACAATGAGCAGTTCTTC
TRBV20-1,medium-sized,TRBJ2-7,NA,CSAQAGGTYEQYF,TGCAGTGCTCAAGCAGGTGGTACCTACGAGCAGTACTTC
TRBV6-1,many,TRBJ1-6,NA,CASSERITGSPLHF,TGTGCCAGCAGTGAGCGTATCACGGGATCACCCCTCCACTTT
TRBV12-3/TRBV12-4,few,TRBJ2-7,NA,CASSFFGGSYEQYF,TGTGCCAGCAGTTTTTTCGGGGGCTCCTACGAGCAGTACTTC
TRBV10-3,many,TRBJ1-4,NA,CAISESAGLNEKLFF,TGTGCCATCAGTGAGTCTGCAGGGTTAAATGAAAAACTGTTTTTT
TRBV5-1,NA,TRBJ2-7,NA,CASSLAPAAGYEQYF,TGCGCCAGCAGCTTGGCTCCGGCAGCGGGCTACGAGCAGTACTTC
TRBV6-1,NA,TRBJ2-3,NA,CASLRTPSPTDTQYF,TGTGCCAGCCTGAGGACCCCCTCACCCACAGATACGCAGTATTTT
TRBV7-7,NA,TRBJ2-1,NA,CASSLAVRDEQFF,TGTGCTAGCAGCTTGGCAGTGCGCGATGAGCAGTTCTTC
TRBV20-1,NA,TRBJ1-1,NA,CSARQGGNTEAFF,TGCAGTGCCCGCCAGGGAGGGAACACTGAAGCTTTCTTT
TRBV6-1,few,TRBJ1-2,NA,CASTTHSLANYGYTF,TGTGCCAGCACAACTCACAGCCTAGCTAACTATGGCTACACCTTC
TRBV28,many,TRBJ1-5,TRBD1,CASTLARGPQPQHF,TGTGCCAGCACCTTAGCGAGGGGGCCTCAGCCCCAGCATTTT
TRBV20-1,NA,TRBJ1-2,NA,CSAPRRDGYTF,TGCAGTGCGCCCCGGAGGGATGGCTACACCTTC
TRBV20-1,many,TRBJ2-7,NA,CSASPPYEQYF,TGCAGTGCTAGCCCACCCTACGAGCAGTACTTC
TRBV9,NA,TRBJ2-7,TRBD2,CASSVVRGGDYEQYF,TGTGCCAGCAGCGTAGTGCGGGGGGGGGACTACGAGCAGTACTTC
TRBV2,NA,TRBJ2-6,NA,CASSEKGGTGANVLTF,TGTGCCAGCAGTGAAAAAGGGGGAACTGGGGCCAACGTCCTGACTTTC
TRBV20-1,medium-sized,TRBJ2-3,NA,CSASFTQYF,TGCAGTGCTAGTTTTACGCAGTATTTT
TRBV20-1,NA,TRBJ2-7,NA,CSAREGYEQYF,TGCAGTGCTAGAGAGGGCTACGAGCAGTACTTC
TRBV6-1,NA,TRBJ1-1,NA,CASSLDGRNTEAFF,TGTGCCAGCAGTCTGGACGGCCGGAACACTGAAGCTTTCTTT
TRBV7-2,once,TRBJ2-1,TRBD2,CASSLGRGAVGNEQFF,TGCGCCAGCAGCTTAGGGCGGGGGGCGGTGGGCAATGAGCAGTTCTTC
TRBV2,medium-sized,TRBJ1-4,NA,CASCKTGGEKLFF,TGTGCCAGCTGTAAAACGGGGGGAGAAAAACTGTTTTTT
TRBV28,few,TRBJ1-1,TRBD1,CASRETGGESTEAFF,TGTGCCAGCAGGGAGACAGGGGGTGAAAGTACTGAAGCTTTCTTT
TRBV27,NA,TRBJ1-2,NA,CASSLSVGLSSGGRLSGYTF,TGTGCCAGCAGTTTATCAGTTGGGCTGTCATCGGGGGGGCGGCTATCTGGCTACACCTTC